These T cell receptor beta chains were read from a single sample in a study of PD-L1 blockade in urothelial cancer. Data came from immunoSEQ multiplex PCR; TCRdb stores just in-frame clones and leaves some out. Altogether 38,000 or so clones are present, 80% to 90% being singletons, with the ten largest covering roughly 16%. The input for sequencing was PBMCs, taken around atezolizumab (anti-PD-L1) treatment. All receptors come from a man aged 60 to 75 with urothelial cancer. Each CDR3 is given with its conserved first and last residue. The D gene is left open where the match is weak. Size tells how often a clone was seen (once, few, many) or the class of an expanded clone, and some rows leave it out.

TRBJ2-7,TRBV20-1,-,TRBD1,CSARDRVEQYF,TGCAGTGCTAGGGACAGGGTCGAGCAGTACTTC
TRBJ1-2,TRBV7-8,-,-,CASSSYRVGYGYTF,TGTGCCAGCAGCTCATACAGGGTGGGCTATGGCTACACCTTC
TRBJ2-1,TRBV7-2,-,TRBD1,CASSSPTGGNEQFF,TGTGCCAGCAGCTCACCGACAGGGGGAAATGAGCAGTTCTTC
TRBJ2-2,TRBV2,-,-,CASAFLQRNTGELFF,TGTGCCAGCGCCTTCTTACAGAGGAACACCGGGGAGCTGTTTTTT
TRBJ1-1,TRBV7-2,-,-,CAVQENRNTEAFF,TGTGCCGTACAGGAAAACCGGAACACTGAAGCTTTCTTT
TRBJ1-1,TRBV19,-,TRBD1,CASMTDRVNTEAFF,TGTGCCAGTATGACCGACAGGGTTAACACTGAAGCTTTCTTT
TRBJ2-5,TRBV19,-,-,CASSMNSETQYF,TGTGCCAGTAGTATGAACTCAGAGACCCAGTACTTC
TRBJ2-2,TRBV2,-,TRBD1,CATTGTENTGELFF,TGTGCCACTACCGGGACAGAAAACACCGGGGAGCTGTTTTTT
TRBJ2-7,TRBV7-6,few,-,CASSFLPSPNEQYF,TGTGCCAGCAGCTTTTTACCTAGTCCCAACGAGCAGTACTTC
TRBJ1-4,TRBV6-5,-,TRBD1,CASGGDRGDEKLFF,TGTGCCAGCGGGGGGGACAGGGGGGATGAAAAACTGTTTTTT
TRBJ2-2,TRBV5-5,few,-,CASSLVAETGELFF,TGTGCCAGCAGCTTGGTCGCAGAAACCGGGGAGCTGTTTTTT
TRBJ2-3,TRBV5-6,-,TRBD1,CASSIKDRGLLTDTQYF,TGTGCCAGCAGCATCAAAGACAGGGGGCTTCTCACAGATACGCAGTATTTT
TRBJ2-2,TRBV7-2,once,TRBD2,CASSLTPAGGGELFF,TGTGCCAGCAGCTTAACCCCCGCGGGGGGCGGGGAGCTGTTTTTT
TRBJ2-7,TRBV28,-,-,CASSPRDEQYF,TGTGCCAGCAGTCCGCGAGACGAGCAGTACTTC
TRBJ2-5,TRBV29-1,-,-,CSAGHQEETQYF,TGCAGCGCCGGACATCAAGAAGAGACCCAGTACTTC
TRBJ2-6,TRBV7-9,-,-,CATVGVQGPNVLTF,TGTGCCACCGTGGGTGTACAGGGCCCCAACGTCCTGACTTTC
TRBJ1-4,TRBV5-4,-,-,CASSLGREEKLFF,TGTGCCAGCAGTCTCGGCAGGGAAGAAAAACTGTTTTTT
TRBJ1-1,TRBV28,-,TRBD1,CASYRDRATEAFF,TGTGCCAGCTACCGGGACAGGGCGACTGAAGCTTTCTTT
TRBJ2-1,TRBV11-2,-,TRBD2,CASSLGGRSGRTYNEQFF,TGTGCCAGCAGCTTAGGGGGGCGGAGCGGGAGAACCTACAATGAGCAGTTCTTC
TRBJ2-5,TRBV28,-,-,CASSFSGQETQYF,TGTGCCAGCAGTTTCAGCGGACAAGAGACCCAGTACTTC
TRBJ2-1,TRBV7-9,-,TRBD1,CARPGQGIYEQFF,TGTGCCAGACCGGGACAGGGGATCTATGAGCAGTTCTTC
TRBJ2-2,TRBV6-1,-,-,CASTQTNTGELFF,TGTGCCAGCACACAGACGAACACCGGGGAGCTGTTTTTT
TRBJ1-1,TRBV6-1,-,TRBD1,CASSSTGLTEAFF,TGTGCCAGCAGCTCGACAGGGTTAACTGAAGCTTTCTTT
TRBJ1-2,TRBV30,-,TRBD1,CAWSETGSSIF,TGTGCCTGGAGTGAGACAGGGTCGTCCATCTTC
TRBJ1-5,TRBV27,-,TRBD1,CASSGQGNSNQPQHF,TGTGCCAGCAGCGGACAGGGTAACAGCAATCAGCCCCAGCATTTT
TRBJ1-1,TRBV5-1,-,TRBD1,CASKTGTMNTEAFF,TGCGCCAGCAAGACAGGGACCATGAACACTGAAGCTTTCTTT
TRBJ2-3,TRBV5-5,-,TRBD2,CASSFRGGSTDTQYF,TGTGCCAGCAGCTTTCGGGGGGGCAGCACAGATACGCAGTATTTT
TRBJ1-4,TRBV15,once,-,CATSRGENEKLFF,TGTGCCACCAGCAGGGGAGAAAATGAAAAACTGTTTTTT
TRBJ2-5,TRBV12-5,-,-,CASARGAVKETQYF,TGTGCTAGTGCCCGGGGGGCAGTCAAAGAGACCCAGTACTTC
TRBJ1-1,TRBV5-6,-,TRBD1,CASSYTGVANTEAFF,TGTGCCAGCAGCTATACAGGGGTTGCGAACACTGAAGCTTTCTTT
TRBJ1-1,TRBV4-2,-,-,CASSQDWDLDTEAFF,TGTGCCAGCAGCCAAGACTGGGACTTAGACACTGAAGCTTTCTTT
TRBJ1-4,TRBV7-9,-,-,CASSSSGSNEKLFF,TGTGCCAGCAGCTCCTCAGGTAGTAATGAAAAACTGTTTTTT
TRBJ2-3,TRBV29-1,-,TRBD1,CSVATGSPTDTQYF,TGCAGCGTGGCGACAGGGAGCCCCACAGATACGCAGTATTTT
TRBJ1-1,TRBV11-3,once,-,CASSLGVRGFGTEAFF,TGTGCCAGCAGCTTAGGGGTTCGGGGATTTGGGACTGAAGCTTTCTTT
TRBJ1-1,TRBV27,large,TRBD1,CASSSGWDRGNTEAFF,TGTGCCAGCAGTTCCGGGTGGGACAGGGGGAACACTGAAGCTTTCTTT
TRBJ1-6,TRBV6-5,-,TRBD1,CASSAGGNSPLHF,TGTGCCAGCTCTGCAGGGGGTAATTCACCCCTCCACTTT
TRBJ1-1,TRBV5-4,-,TRBD1,CASSLDRGTEAFF,TGTGCCAGCAGCCTAGACAGGGGGACTGAAGCTTTCTTT
TRBJ1-6,TRBV7-8,few,TRBD1,CASSLRQGGDSPLHF,TGTGCCAGCAGCTTGAGACAGGGTGGGGATTCACCCCTCCACTTT
TRBJ1-1,TRBV2,few,-,CASRRGRDSEAFF,TGTGCCAGCAGGCGGGGGAGGGATAGTGAAGCTTTCTTT
TRBJ1-3,TRBV6-1,-,TRBD1,CASSEGRGDTIYF,TGTGCCAGCAGTGAAGGCAGGGGGGACACCATATATTTT
TRBJ2-2,TRBV6-1,few,TRBD1,CASSDPGGANTGELFF,TGTGCCAGCAGTGATCCAGGGGGCGCGAACACCGGGGAGCTGTTTTTT
TRBJ2-5,TRBV7-7,-,TRBD2,CASSPAGPLGGETQYF,TGTGCTAGCAGCCCAGCGGGACCCCTAGGAGGAGAGACCCAGTACTTC
TRBJ2-2,TRBV28,-,-,CASSPGTLNTGELFF,TGTGCCAGCAGCCCCGGGACATTGAACACCGGGGAGCTGTTTTTT
TRBJ2-7,TRBV4-3,once,-,CASSQEVRGEQYF,TGCGCCAGCAGCCAAGAAGTCCGAGGCGAGCAGTACTTC
TRBJ2-5,TRBV9,-,TRBD2,CASSAQTSGGASTQYF,TGTGCCAGCAGCGCGCAGACTAGCGGGGGGGCATCGACCCAGTACTTC
TRBJ2-7,TRBV29-1,-,-,CSVTTGNYEQYF,TGCAGCGTTACAACAGGGAACTACGAGCAGTACTTC
TRBJ1-4,TRBV15,-,-,CATSRGQVGEKLFF,TGTGCCACCAGCAGAGGACAGGTCGGTGAAAAACTGTTTTTT
TRBJ2-5,TRBV14,-,-,CASSQETGMYQETQYF,TGTGCCAGCAGCCAAGAGACAGGAATGTACCAAGAGACCCAGTACTTC
TRBJ2-2,TRBV19,few,-,CASTAGTNTGELFF,TGTGCCAGTACCGCAGGGACGAACACCGGGGAGCTGTTTTTT
TRBJ2-5,TRBV6-6,-,-,CASRSGGEETQYF,TGTGCCAGCAGGAGCGGAGGCGAAGAGACCCAGTACTTC
TRBJ2-5,TRBV28,-,-,CASSFPGQINQETQYF,TGTGCCAGCAGTTTTCCCGGACAGATCAACCAAGAGACCCAGTACTTC